This T cell receptor (beta chain) was recorded in a study of blood T cell repertoires in COVID-19. About the study: Acute and convalescent COVID-19 specimens originated in the United States, Italy and Spain. PBMCs, B-cell-depleted T cells, or T cells provided the cDNA or gDNA that made up the material.

The table lists this clone with a few counts. V shed 6 bases and J shed 1 base, with 15 bases lying between them. The CDR3 is 14 amino acids. Germline lookup yields CDR1 SQVTM and CDR2 ANQGSEA. During active infection, Seattle patients enrolled and were then monitored through disease. TCRdb's copy holds only in-frame clones and misses some; the assay was immunoSEQ multiplex PCR. The sample consists of some 120,000 clones, roughly 85% of them appearing once. Sequenced input: peripheral blood. The TCR sequence derives from a woman of 80 years or more with COVID-19, enrolled during active disease. This rearrangement joins TRBV29-1 to TRBJ1-1, with D possibly being TRBD1 (6 bases). This chain's CDR3 is CSVRGGRGNTEAFF. The CDR3 bases are TGCAGCGTGAGGGGGGGTAGAGGGAACACTGAAGCTTTCTTT.